A selection of T cell receptor beta chains follows, all from one sample in a study of PD-L1 blockade in urothelial cancer. Profiled with immunoSEQ multiplex PCR; TCRdb holds only in-frame clones, not every one. The sample lists about 88,000 clones; roughly nine tenths were seen once. The sequencing here drew on PBMCs, taken around atezolizumab (anti-PD-L1) treatment. The source is a man in his 60s with urothelial cancer. The CDR3 runs from the conserved cysteine through the conserved F or W.

>TRBV19
CASRVGDRGNYGYTF
>TRBV6-5
CASSATSGKYEQYF
>TRBV19
CASRTGSADQPQHF
>TRBV4-2
CASSQDVIAGGNEQYF
>TRBV5-1
CASSPQDRVSGANVLTF
>TRBV6-1
CASSELRIFQYF
>TRBV4-2
CASSGGLAESTDTQYF
>TRBV5-6
CASSWWRSGETQYF
>TRBV6-5
CASKWGGINEKLFF
>TRBV7-3
CASSRTGNTGELFF
>TRBV4-1
CASSQELAGTDTQYF
>TRBV5-5
CASSFLQGAGANVLTF
>TRBV6-6
CASSPQGLGYGYTF
>TRBV7-2
CASSLEATTSTYEQYF
>TRBV11-3
CASSSPRGYRYGYTF
>TRBV30
CAGRVSYNSPLHF
>TRBV5-1
CASSPWTSGGETQYF
>TRBV2
CASSGGTGGLGDIQYF
>TRBV7-2
CASTITGTGVHEQYF